This T cell receptor (beta chain) was documented in a study of siplizumab effects on memory and regulatory T cells. Only in-frame clones appear in the TCRdb table, and some are missing; sequencing was by immunoSEQ multiplex PCR. The sample includes some 96,000 clones, approximately 94% seen only once; the top ten take over 1%. Germline V lookup: CDR1 SEHNR, CDR2 FQNEAQ (reference sequence). The CDR3 sequence is 15 residues long. Unmatched junction bases numbered 5, after V lost 5 bases and J lost 6 bases. The V gene is TRBV7-9, the J gene TRBJ2-2, with 11 bases identical to TRBD2. Material: non-Treg CD4+ T cells sorted from blood. This TCR came from a human donor in good health. Here the CDR3 reads CASSNPGLAAGELFF. CDR3 nucleotides: TGTGCCAGCAGCAACCCGGGACTAGCGGCCGGGGAGCTGTTTTTT. Using reference TRBV7-9 and TRBJ2-2 for the parts outside the CDR3, the full variable domain is DTGVSQNPRHKITKRGQNVTFRCDPISEHNRLYWYRQTLGQGPEFLTYFQNEAQLEKSRLLSDRFSAERPKGSFSTLEIQRTEQGDSAMYLCASSNPGLAAGELFFGEGSRLTVL.